This TCR beta chain was retrieved from a study of human T cells and chemical hapten exposure. Study details: The sensitizing agent was 2% DPC, placed on about 2 cm by about 2 cm of upper inner arm skin. Across its roughly 22 weeks, the study gave patients weekly diphenylcyclopropenone doses to the scalp.

Via MiXCR, TCRdb re-called the RACE reads, giving one row per CDR3 protein. The sample has under 45,000 distinct CDR3 sequences, approximately 10% seen once. The CDR3 has 14 amino acids. Trimming took off 6 bases at V and 4 bases at J, with 15 bases between the two ends. The V gene's germline CDR1 is MNHNS and CDR2 SASEGT. Time point of the sample: pre-sensitization, week 0. Treatment specified: therapeutic diphenylcyclopropenone sensitization with weekly scalp DPC. The authors' total RNA extraction used unfractionated whole blood. This chain joins TRBV6-1 and TRBJ1-2; weak D call: TRBD1 (6 bases). The sequence derives from a man aged 50 or older with alopecia areata. Some clones in this sample may be carry-over from other donors' samples. The sequencing used whole blood, collected in connection with sensitization to the hapten diphenylcyclopropenone (DPC). The CDR3 DNA follows: TGTGCCAGCAGGCCACAGGGAGATGGCTATGGCTACACCTTC. Translating it yields CASRPQGDGYGYTF.